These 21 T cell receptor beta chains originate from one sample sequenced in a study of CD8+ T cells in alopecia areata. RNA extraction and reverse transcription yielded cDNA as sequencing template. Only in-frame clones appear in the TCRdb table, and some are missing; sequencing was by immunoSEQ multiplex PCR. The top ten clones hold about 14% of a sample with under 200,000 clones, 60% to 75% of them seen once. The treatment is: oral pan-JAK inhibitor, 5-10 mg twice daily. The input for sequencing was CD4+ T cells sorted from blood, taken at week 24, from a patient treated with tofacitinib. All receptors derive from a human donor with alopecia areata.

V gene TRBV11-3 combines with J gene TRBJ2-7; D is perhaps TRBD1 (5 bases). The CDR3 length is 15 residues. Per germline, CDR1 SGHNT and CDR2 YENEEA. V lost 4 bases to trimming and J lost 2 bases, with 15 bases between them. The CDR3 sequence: CASSSAATETYEQYF. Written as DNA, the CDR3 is TGTGCCAGCAGCTCCGCCGCGACAGAGACCTACGAGCAGTACTTC.

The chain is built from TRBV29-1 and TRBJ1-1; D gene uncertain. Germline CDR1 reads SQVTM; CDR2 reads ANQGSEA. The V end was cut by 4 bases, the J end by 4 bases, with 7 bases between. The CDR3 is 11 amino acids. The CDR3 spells CSVARTTEAFF. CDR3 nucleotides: TGCAGCGTTGCCCGCACCACTGAAGCTTTCTTT.

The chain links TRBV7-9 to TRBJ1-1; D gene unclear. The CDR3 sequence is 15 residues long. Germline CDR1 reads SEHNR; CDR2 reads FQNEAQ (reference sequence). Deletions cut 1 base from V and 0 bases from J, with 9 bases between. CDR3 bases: TGTGCCAGCAGCTTAGTAGTGGGGATGAACACTGAAGCTTTCTTT. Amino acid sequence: CASSLVVGMNTEAFF.

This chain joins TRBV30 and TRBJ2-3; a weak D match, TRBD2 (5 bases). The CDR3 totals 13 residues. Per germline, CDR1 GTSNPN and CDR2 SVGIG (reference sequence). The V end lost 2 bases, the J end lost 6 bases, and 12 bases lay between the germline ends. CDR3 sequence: CAWSRTSRDTQYF. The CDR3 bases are TGTGCCTGGAGTCGGACTTCTAGGGATACGCAGTATTTT. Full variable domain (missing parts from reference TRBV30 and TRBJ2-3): SQTIHQWPATLVQPVGSPLSLECTVEGTSNPNLYWYRQAAGRGLQLLFYSVGIGQISSEVPQNLSASRPQDRQFILSSKKLLLSDSGFYLCAWSRTSRDTQYFGPGTRLTVL.

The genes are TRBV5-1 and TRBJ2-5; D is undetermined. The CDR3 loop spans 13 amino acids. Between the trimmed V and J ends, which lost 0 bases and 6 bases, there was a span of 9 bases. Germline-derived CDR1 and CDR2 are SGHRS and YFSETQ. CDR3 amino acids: CASSLDVGKTQYF. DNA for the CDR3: TGCGCCAGCAGCTTGGATGTGGGGAAGACCCAGTACTTC.

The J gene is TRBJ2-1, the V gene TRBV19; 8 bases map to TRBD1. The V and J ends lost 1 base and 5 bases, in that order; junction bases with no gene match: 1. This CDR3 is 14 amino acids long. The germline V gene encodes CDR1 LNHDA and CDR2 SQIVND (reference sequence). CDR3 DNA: TGTGCCAGTAGTATAGGACAGGGGAACAATGAGCAGTTCTTC. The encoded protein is CASSIGQGNNEQFF. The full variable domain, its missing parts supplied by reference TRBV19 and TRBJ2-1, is DGGITQSPKYLFRKEGQNVTLSCEQNLNHDAMYWYRQDPGQGLRLIYYSQIVNDFQKGDIAEGYSVSREKKESFPLTVTSAQKNPTAFYLCASSIGQGNNEQFFGPGTRLTVL.

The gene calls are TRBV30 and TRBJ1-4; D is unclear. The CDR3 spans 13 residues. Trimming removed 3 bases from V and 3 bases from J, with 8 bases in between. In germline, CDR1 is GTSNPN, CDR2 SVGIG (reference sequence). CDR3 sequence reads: CAWSMGANEKLFF. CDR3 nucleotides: TGTGCCTGGAGCATGGGAGCTAATGAAAAACTGTTTTTT.

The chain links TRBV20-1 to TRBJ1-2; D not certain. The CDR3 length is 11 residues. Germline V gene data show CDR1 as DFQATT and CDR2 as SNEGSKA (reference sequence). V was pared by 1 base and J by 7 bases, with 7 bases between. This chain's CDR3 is CSARGVSGYTF. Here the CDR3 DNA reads TGCAGTGCTAGAGGGGTATCTGGCTACACCTTC.

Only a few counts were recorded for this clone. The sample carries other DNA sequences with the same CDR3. This CDR3 is CASSVSSRETQYF. For the CDR3, the DNA is TGTGCCAGCAGTGTTTCTAGCCGTGAGACCCAGTACTTC. The rearrangement uses TRBV2 and TRBJ2-5, with D maybe TRBD2 (5 bases). CDR3 length: 13 amino acids. Per the germline V gene, CDR1 is SNHLY and CDR2 is FYNNEI. Trimming took 4 bases from V and 5 from J, leaving 11 bases between them.

This chain's CDR3 is CASSTSGGLTDTQYF. The CDR3 bases are TGTGCCAGCAGCACTAGCGGGGGCCTCACAGATACGCAGTATTTT. This rearrangement joins TRBV25-1 to TRBJ2-3, with 11 bases identical to TRBD2. The CDR3 consists of 15 residues. Per germline, CDR1 MGHDK and CDR2 SYGVNS. J gave up 2 bases and V 6 bases, and 4 bases lay outside the gene matches. Variable domain in full (rest from reference TRBV25-1 and TRBJ2-3): EADIYQTPRYLVIGTGKKITLECSQTMGHDKMYWYQQDPGMELHLIHYSYGVNSTEKGDLSSESTVSRIRTEHFPLTLESARPSHTSQYLCASSTSGGLTDTQYFGPGTRLTVL.

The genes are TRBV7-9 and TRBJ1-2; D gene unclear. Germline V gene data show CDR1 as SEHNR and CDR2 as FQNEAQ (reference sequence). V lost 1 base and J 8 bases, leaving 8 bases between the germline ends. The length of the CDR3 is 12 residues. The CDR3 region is CASSLGFEGYTF. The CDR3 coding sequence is TGTGCCAGCAGCTTAGGATTCGAAGGCTACACCTTC.

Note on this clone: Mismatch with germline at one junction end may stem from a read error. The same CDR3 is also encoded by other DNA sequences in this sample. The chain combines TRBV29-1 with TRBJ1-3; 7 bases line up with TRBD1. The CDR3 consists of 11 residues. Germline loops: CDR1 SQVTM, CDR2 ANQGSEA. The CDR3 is CSVAQGDTIYF. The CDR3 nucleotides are TGCAGCGTTGCCCAGGGGGACACCATATACTTT. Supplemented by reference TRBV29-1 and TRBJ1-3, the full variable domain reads SAVISQKPSRDICQRGTSLTIQCQVDSQVTMMFWYRQQPGQSLTLIATANQGSEATYESGFVIDKFPISRPNLTFSTLTVSNMSPEDSSIYLCSVAQGDTIYFGEGSWLTVV.

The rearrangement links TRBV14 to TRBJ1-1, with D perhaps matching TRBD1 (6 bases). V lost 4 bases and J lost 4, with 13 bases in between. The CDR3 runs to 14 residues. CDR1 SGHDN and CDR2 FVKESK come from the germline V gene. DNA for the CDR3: TGTGCCAGCAGCCGAAACAGGGCCACCACTGAAGCTTTCTTT. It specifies CASSRNRATTEAFF. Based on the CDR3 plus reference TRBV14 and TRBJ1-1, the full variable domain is EAGVTQFPSHSVIEKGQTVTLRCDPISGHDNLYWYRRVMGKEIKFLLHFVKESKQDESGMPNNRFLAERTGGTYSTLKVQPAELEDSGVYFCASSRNRATTEAFFGQGTRLTVV.

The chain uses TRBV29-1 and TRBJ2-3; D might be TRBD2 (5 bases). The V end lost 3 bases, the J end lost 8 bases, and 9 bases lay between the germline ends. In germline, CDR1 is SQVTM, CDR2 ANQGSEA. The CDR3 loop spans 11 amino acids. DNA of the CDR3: TGCAGCGTTGATCAGGCGGGTACGCAGTATTTT. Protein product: CSVDQAGTQYF.

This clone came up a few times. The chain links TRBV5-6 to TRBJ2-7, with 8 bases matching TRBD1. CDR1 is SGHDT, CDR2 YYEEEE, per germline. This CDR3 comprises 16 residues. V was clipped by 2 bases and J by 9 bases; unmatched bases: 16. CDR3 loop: CASSLPGQGLSRTQYF. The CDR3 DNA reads TGTGCCAGCAGCTTACCAGGACAGGGTCTTAGTCGAACGCAGTACTTC.

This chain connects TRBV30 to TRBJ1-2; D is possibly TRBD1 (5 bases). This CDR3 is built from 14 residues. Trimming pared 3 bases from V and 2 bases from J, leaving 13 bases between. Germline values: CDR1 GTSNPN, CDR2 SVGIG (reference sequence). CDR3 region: CAWRFKDTNYGYTF. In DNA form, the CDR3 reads TGTGCCTGGAGGTTCAAGGACACCAACTATGGCTACACCTTC.

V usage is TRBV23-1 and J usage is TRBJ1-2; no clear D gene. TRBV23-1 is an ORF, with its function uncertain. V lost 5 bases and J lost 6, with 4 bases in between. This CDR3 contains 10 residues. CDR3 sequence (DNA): TGCGCCAGCAGTGGGGATGGCTACACCTTC. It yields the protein CASSGDGYTF.

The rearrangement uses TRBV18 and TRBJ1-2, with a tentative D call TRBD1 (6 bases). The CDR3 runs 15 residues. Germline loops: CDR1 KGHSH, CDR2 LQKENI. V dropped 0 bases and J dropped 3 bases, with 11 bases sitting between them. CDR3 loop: CASSPPRGGDYGYTF. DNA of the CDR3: TGTGCCAGCTCACCACCTCGGGGGGGCGACTATGGCTACACCTTC.

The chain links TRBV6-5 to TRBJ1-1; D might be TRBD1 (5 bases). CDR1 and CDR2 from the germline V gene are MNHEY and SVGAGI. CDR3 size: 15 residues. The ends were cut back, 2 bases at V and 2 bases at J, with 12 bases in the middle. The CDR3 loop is CASSYGRGANTEAFF. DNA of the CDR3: TGTGCCAGCAGTTACGGCCGGGGCGCCAACACTGAAGCTTTCTTT.

The CDR3 sequence is CAWSLGGNSDTQYF. Written as DNA, the CDR3 is TGTGCCTGGAGTCTAGGGGGAAATTCGGATACGCAGTATTTT. The chain uses TRBV30 and TRBJ2-3, with D perhaps TRBD1 (6 bases). Per germline, CDR1 GTSNPN and CDR2 SVGIG (reference sequence). V gave up 2 bases and J gave up 6 bases, with 15 bases separating them. This CDR3 has 14 amino acids.

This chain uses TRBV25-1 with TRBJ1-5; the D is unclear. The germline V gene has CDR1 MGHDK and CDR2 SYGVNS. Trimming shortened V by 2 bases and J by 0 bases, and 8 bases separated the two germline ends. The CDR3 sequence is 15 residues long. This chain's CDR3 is CASSETAYSNQPQHF. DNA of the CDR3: TGTGCCAGCAGTGAAACAGCGTATAGCAATCAGCCCCAGCATTTT.